Listed below are T cell receptor beta chains from one sample, sequenced in a study of cytomegalovirus exposure and HLA in healthy donors. Here immunoSEQ multiplex PCR was the method, and the copy in TCRdb shows in-frame clones only, minus some. The repertoire holds about 77,000 clones, with about 73% as singletons. The sequencing input was PBMCs. All receptors derive from a man aged 35-49 years in good health and CMV-seronegative. CDR3s include the opening cysteine and the closing phenylalanine or tryptophan. A D gene is named only where the DNA matches it firmly. Clone sizes are given selectively: once, few, many, or a class where the clone is expanded.

cdr3_length: 13
v_call: TRBV19
d_call: -
j_call: TRBJ2-5
clone_size: -
cdr3_aa: CASSIDRRETQYF
cdr3_nt: TGTGCCAGTAGTATAGACAGGCGTGAGACCCAGTACTTC

cdr3_length: 15
v_call: TRBV9
d_call: TRBD2
j_call: TRBJ2-1
clone_size: -
cdr3_aa: CASSSTSGRANEQFF
cdr3_nt: TGTGCCAGCAGCTCCACTAGCGGGAGAGCCAATGAGCAGTTCTTC

cdr3_length: 16
v_call: TRBV15
d_call: -
j_call: TRBJ2-3
clone_size: -
cdr3_aa: CATSSRQGGGTDTQYF
cdr3_nt: TGTGCCACCAGCAGTAGGCAGGGGGGTGGCACAGATACGCAGTATTTT

cdr3_length: 13
v_call: TRBV5-6
d_call: -
j_call: TRBJ1-1
clone_size: -
cdr3_aa: CASSLNRVTEAFF
cdr3_nt: TGTGCCAGCAGCTTGAACAGGGTCACTGAAGCTTTCTTT

cdr3_length: 15
v_call: TRBV7-6
d_call: TRBD2
j_call: TRBJ2-7
clone_size: -
cdr3_aa: CASSYLAGKAYEQYF
cdr3_nt: TGTGCCAGCAGCTATTTAGCGGGAAAGGCCTACGAGCAGTACTTC

cdr3_length: 16
v_call: TRBV6-6
d_call: TRBD2
j_call: TRBJ2-2
clone_size: -
cdr3_aa: CASSYGLAGERGELFF
cdr3_nt: TGTGCCAGCAGTTACGGACTAGCGGGAGAGAGAGGGGAGCTGTTTTTT

cdr3_length: 16
v_call: TRBV7-8
d_call: -
j_call: TRBJ2-1
clone_size: -
cdr3_aa: CASSLYQRVSYNEQFF
cdr3_nt: TGTGCCAGCAGCTTATATCAGCGGGTTTCCTACAATGAGCAGTTCTTC

cdr3_length: 15
v_call: TRBV29-1
d_call: TRBD2
j_call: TRBJ2-2
clone_size: -
cdr3_aa: CSVVLAGGPTGELFF
cdr3_nt: TGCAGCGTTGTACTAGCGGGAGGGCCTACCGGGGAGCTGTTTTTT

cdr3_length: 16
v_call: TRBV4-2
d_call: TRBD2
j_call: TRBJ2-7
clone_size: -
cdr3_aa: CASSQDETSGYYEQYF
cdr3_nt: TGTGCCAGCAGCCAAGATGAAACTAGCGGTTACTACGAGCAGTACTTC

cdr3_length: 16
v_call: TRBV5-1
d_call: -
j_call: TRBJ2-3
clone_size: -
cdr3_aa: CASSFVTGLGTDTQYF
cdr3_nt: TGCGCCAGCAGCTTTGTGACAGGTTTAGGAACAGATACGCAGTATTTT

cdr3_length: 10
v_call: TRBV2
d_call: -
j_call: TRBJ2-7
clone_size: few
cdr3_aa: CASSTYEQYF
cdr3_nt: TGTGCCAGCAGCACCTACGAGCAGTACTTC

cdr3_length: 13
v_call: TRBV5-5
d_call: -
j_call: TRBJ1-1
clone_size: -
cdr3_aa: CASSFFWNTEAFF
cdr3_nt: TGTGCCAGCAGCTTCTTTTGGAACACTGAAGCTTTCTTT

cdr3_length: 13
v_call: TRBV7-6
d_call: TRBD2
j_call: TRBJ2-4
clone_size: -
cdr3_aa: CASSSGLGDIQYF
cdr3_nt: TGTGCCAGCAGCTCCGGACTAGGAGACATTCAGTACTTC

cdr3_length: 14
v_call: TRBV7-2
d_call: TRBD2
j_call: TRBJ2-7
clone_size: few
cdr3_aa: CASSLSGATYEQYF
cdr3_nt: TGTGCCAGCAGCTTAAGCGGGGCCACCTACGAGCAGTACTTC

cdr3_length: 16
v_call: TRBV25-1
d_call: -
j_call: TRBJ2-7
clone_size: few
cdr3_aa: CASSGGEVGQPYEQYF
cdr3_nt: TGTGCCAGCAGTGGGGGGGAAGTGGGACAGCCCTACGAGCAGTACTTC

cdr3_length: 10
v_call: TRBV20-1
d_call: -
j_call: TRBJ2-1
clone_size: -
cdr3_aa: CSARTGEQFF
cdr3_nt: TGCAGTGCAAGAACAGGCGAGCAGTTCTTC

cdr3_length: 16
v_call: TRBV5-4
d_call: TRBD2
j_call: TRBJ2-5
clone_size: few
cdr3_aa: CASSLRLAPRAETQYF
cdr3_nt: TGTGCCAGCAGCCTTCGACTAGCCCCACGGGCTGAGACCCAGTACTTC

cdr3_length: 15
v_call: TRBV19
d_call: TRBD1
j_call: TRBJ2-2
clone_size: -
cdr3_aa: CASRNNRGAAGELFF
cdr3_nt: TGTGCCAGTAGAAATAACAGGGGCGCAGCCGGGGAGCTGTTTTTT

cdr3_length: 14
v_call: TRBV9
d_call: TRBD1
j_call: TRBJ2-1
clone_size: -
cdr3_aa: CASSGQGTYNEQFF
cdr3_nt: TGTGCCAGCAGCGGACAGGGGACCTACAATGAGCAGTTCTTC

cdr3_length: 13
v_call: TRBV6-1
d_call: TRBD1
j_call: TRBJ2-7
clone_size: -
cdr3_aa: CASSPGQSYEQYF
cdr3_nt: TGTGCCAGCAGCCCGGGACAGTCCTACGAGCAGTACTTC

cdr3_length: 16
v_call: TRBV9
d_call: -
j_call: TRBJ2-3
clone_size: -
cdr3_aa: CASSIKTAWGTDTQYF
cdr3_nt: TGTGCCAGCAGCATCAAGACAGCCTGGGGCACAGATACGCAGTATTTT

cdr3_length: 14
v_call: TRBV5-8
d_call: -
j_call: TRBJ1-2
clone_size: -
cdr3_aa: CASSLVWATYGYTF
cdr3_nt: TGTGCCAGCAGCTTGGTGTGGGCTACCTATGGCTACACCTTC

cdr3_length: 14
v_call: TRBV9
d_call: TRBD2
j_call: TRBJ2-1
clone_size: -
cdr3_aa: CASSVAGEGLEQFF
cdr3_nt: TGTGCCAGCAGCGTAGCTGGGGAGGGGCTCGAGCAGTTCTTC

cdr3_length: 12
v_call: TRBV6-1
d_call: TRBD1
j_call: TRBJ1-1
clone_size: few
cdr3_aa: CASSKDRDVAFF
cdr3_nt: TGTGCCAGCAGTAAAGACAGGGATGTGGCTTTCTTT

cdr3_length: 12
v_call: TRBV19
d_call: -
j_call: TRBJ1-1
clone_size: -
cdr3_aa: CASSQGHTEAFF
cdr3_nt: TGTGCCAGTAGCCAGGGTCACACTGAAGCTTTCTTT

cdr3_length: 15
v_call: TRBV5-4
d_call: TRBD2
j_call: TRBJ2-5
clone_size: -
cdr3_aa: CASSLLAGEGETQYF
cdr3_nt: TGTGCCAGCAGCCTACTAGCGGGAGAAGGAGAGACCCAGTACTTC

cdr3_length: 10
v_call: TRBV2
d_call: -
j_call: TRBJ1-2
clone_size: -
cdr3_aa: CASRALGYTF
cdr3_nt: TGTGCCAGCAGGGCCCTCGGCTACACCTTC

cdr3_length: 14
v_call: TRBV7-9
d_call: -
j_call: TRBJ1-3
clone_size: -
cdr3_aa: CASSPEVAGNTIYF
cdr3_nt: TGTGCCAGCAGCCCCGAGGTAGCTGGAAACACCATATATTTT

cdr3_length: 15
v_call: TRBV4-3
d_call: -
j_call: TRBJ2-1
clone_size: -
cdr3_aa: CASSQSLNSYNEQFF
cdr3_nt: TGCGCCAGCAGCCAAAGCCTGAACTCCTACAATGAGCAGTTCTTC

cdr3_length: 14
v_call: TRBV10-2
d_call: -
j_call: TRBJ2-3
clone_size: -
cdr3_aa: CASSVASGTDTQYF
cdr3_nt: TGCGCCAGCAGTGTTGCTAGCGGCACAGATACGCAGTATTTT

cdr3_length: 17
v_call: TRBV4-3
d_call: TRBD2
j_call: TRBJ2-3
clone_size: -
cdr3_aa: CASSLGLAGTSTDTQYF
cdr3_nt: TGCGCCAGCAGCCTCGGACTAGCGGGTACTAGCACAGATACGCAGTATTTT

cdr3_length: 13
v_call: TRBV12-5
d_call: -
j_call: TRBJ2-5
clone_size: -
cdr3_aa: CASGGWPGETQYF
cdr3_nt: TGTGCTAGTGGCGGGTGGCCGGGAGAGACCCAGTACTTC

cdr3_length: 11
v_call: TRBV2
d_call: -
j_call: TRBJ2-7
clone_size: -
cdr3_aa: CASGSNYEQYF
cdr3_nt: TGTGCCAGCGGGAGCAACTACGAGCAGTACTTC

cdr3_length: 15
v_call: TRBV7-9
d_call: -
j_call: TRBJ2-5
clone_size: -
cdr3_aa: CASDGSAGHGETQYF
cdr3_nt: TGTGCCAGTGATGGTTCGGCGGGCCATGGAGAGACCCAGTACTTC

cdr3_length: 15
v_call: TRBV5-4
d_call: TRBD1
j_call: TRBJ1-2
clone_size: -
cdr3_aa: CASSLGQGASYGYTF
cdr3_nt: TGTGCCAGCAGCTTAGGACAGGGGGCATCCTATGGCTACACCTTC

cdr3_length: 17
v_call: TRBV19
d_call: -
j_call: TRBJ1-2
clone_size: -
cdr3_aa: CASSTWTAEPSNYGYTF
cdr3_nt: TGTGCCAGTAGTACTTGGACAGCCGAACCTTCTAACTATGGCTACACCTTC

cdr3_length: 16
v_call: TRBV6-1
d_call: -
j_call: TRBJ1-2
clone_size: -
cdr3_aa: CASSEVTGGSNYGYTF
cdr3_nt: TGTGCCAGCAGTGAAGTCACGGGGGGCTCGAACTATGGCTACACCTTC

cdr3_length: 15
v_call: TRBV28
d_call: -
j_call: TRBJ2-7
clone_size: -
cdr3_aa: CASSSPLGTTKGTGF
cdr3_nt: TGTGCCAGCAGTTCTCCCCTAGGGACAACCAAGGGGACGGGCTTC

cdr3_length: 15
v_call: TRBV27
d_call: -
j_call: TRBJ2-1
clone_size: -
cdr3_aa: CASSTTPTRGDEQFF
cdr3_nt: TGTGCCAGCAGTACAACCCCGACTAGGGGTGATGAGCAGTTCTTC

cdr3_length: 14
v_call: TRBV7-6
d_call: TRBD1
j_call: TRBJ1-4
clone_size: -
cdr3_aa: CASSRTGGSEKLFF
cdr3_nt: TGTGCCAGCAGTCGGACAGGGGGCTCTGAAAAACTGTTTTTT

cdr3_length: 13
v_call: TRBV4-3
d_call: -
j_call: TRBJ2-7
clone_size: -
cdr3_aa: CASSQVAGAEQYF
cdr3_nt: TGCGCCAGCAGCCAAGTCGCGGGGGCCGAGCAGTACTTC

cdr3_length: 13
v_call: TRBV10-3
d_call: -
j_call: TRBJ2-2
clone_size: -
cdr3_aa: CAIRGFNTGELFF
cdr3_nt: TGTGCCATACGGGGGTTTAACACCGGGGAGCTGTTTTTT

cdr3_length: 17
v_call: TRBV29-1
d_call: TRBD2
j_call: TRBJ2-4
clone_size: few
cdr3_aa: CSVEGGTSGRAKNIQYF
cdr3_nt: TGCAGCGTTGAAGGGGGGACTAGCGGGAGGGCCAAAAACATTCAGTACTTC

cdr3_length: 14
v_call: TRBV30
d_call: TRBD2
j_call: TRBJ2-2
clone_size: -
cdr3_aa: CACGGSVNTGELFF
cdr3_nt: TGTGCCTGCGGGGGGTCGGTGAACACCGGGGAGCTGTTTTTT

cdr3_length: 14
v_call: TRBV27
d_call: -
j_call: TRBJ1-5
clone_size: -
cdr3_aa: CASSFGAGVQPQHF
cdr3_nt: TGTGCCAGCAGTTTTGGCGCAGGGGTCCAGCCCCAGCATTTT

cdr3_length: 14
v_call: TRBV28
d_call: -
j_call: TRBJ2-7
clone_size: -
cdr3_aa: CASTPGLGPYEQYF
cdr3_nt: TGTGCCAGCACGCCGGGACTGGGTCCCTACGAGCAGTACTTC

cdr3_length: 13
v_call: TRBV29-1
d_call: -
j_call: TRBJ2-6
clone_size: -
cdr3_aa: CSVRNSEANVLTF
cdr3_nt: TGCAGCGTTAGAAATAGCGAGGCCAACGTCCTGACTTTC

cdr3_length: 15
v_call: TRBV7-8
d_call: -
j_call: TRBJ2-7
clone_size: once
cdr3_aa: CASSLLSGTRYEQYF
cdr3_nt: TGTGCCAGCAGCTTACTCTCCGGGACAAGGTACGAGCAGTACTTC

cdr3_length: 14
v_call: TRBV4-2
d_call: -
j_call: TRBJ2-7
clone_size: -
cdr3_aa: CASSQDPRPYEQYF
cdr3_nt: TGTGCCAGCAGCCAAGATCCCAGGCCCTACGAGCAGTACTTC

cdr3_length: 12
v_call: TRBV30
d_call: -
j_call: TRBJ2-3
clone_size: -
cdr3_aa: CASQDSPQAQYF
cdr3_nt: TGTGCCTCCCAGGACTCACCCCAAGCGCAGTATTTT

cdr3_length: 14
v_call: TRBV7-2
d_call: TRBD1
j_call: TRBJ1-2
clone_size: -
cdr3_aa: CASIRTGGIAGYTF
cdr3_nt: TGTGCCAGCATTAGAACAGGGGGCATTGCTGGCTACACCTTC